Below, 28 T cell receptor beta chains from the same sample are listed, as sequenced in a study of immune evolution from preneoplasia to lung adenocarcinoma. Only in-frame clones appear in the TCRdb table, and some are missing; sequencing was by immunoSEQ multiplex PCR. Seen here are under 45,000 clones, roughly 80% observed once, and the top ten hold about 4.7%. Sequenced: FFPE invasive lung adenocarcinoma tissue. These TCRs come from a person between 55 and 69 years old with lung adenocarcinoma.

The chain employs TRBV14 and TRBJ1-2; 11 bases are a match to TRBD1. Per germline, CDR1 SGHDN and CDR2 FVKESK. V lost 0 bases and J lost 5; bases outside the gene matches: 14. The CDR3 length is 19 residues. CDR3 residues: CASSQDGPGTGGVRYGYTF. The CDR3 DNA sequence: TGTGCCAGCAGCCAAGATGGCCCCGGGACAGGGGGTGTAAGGTATGGCTACACCTTC.

The genes are TRBV7-2 and TRBJ2-4; D remains ambiguous. Trimming stripped 1 base from V and 0 bases from J, with 10 bases between. The CDR3 spans 16 residues. Germline CDR1 SGHTA, CDR2 FQGNSA. The CDR3 nucleotides read TGTGCCAGCAGCTTAGTTTCAGGCCTAGCCAAAAACATTCAGTACTTC. This gives the protein CASSLVSGLAKNIQYF. Full variable domain (remainder filled in from reference TRBV7-2 and TRBJ2-4): GAGVSQSPSNKVTEKGKDVELRCDPISGHTALYWYRQSLGQGLEFLIYFQGNSAPDKSGLPSDRFSAERTGGSVSTLTIQRTQQEDSAVYLCASSLVSGLAKNIQYFGAGTRLSVL.

The gene calls are TRBV27 and TRBJ1-2, with D tentatively TRBD1 (5 bases). V lost 6 bases and J lost 9, with 11 bases in between. Germline V gives CDR1 MNHEY, CDR2 SMNVEV (reference sequence). The CDR3 consists of 11 residues. The CDR3: CASRGLTSYTF. CDR3 coding DNA: TGTGCCAGCAGGGGGCTCACAAGCTACACCTTC.

The gene calls are TRBV5-1 and TRBJ1-1; 10 positions match TRBD1. The CDR3 is 18 amino acids. The V segment lost 3 bases and the J segment 5 bases; nucleotides outside the gene matches: 16. Germline V gene sequence: CDR1 SGHRS, CDR2 YFSETQ. The CDR3 here is CASSSKGQGVGLGTEAFF. CDR3 nucleotides: TGCGCCAGCAGCTCGAAAGGACAGGGGGTCGGTTTAGGTACTGAAGCTTTCTTT.

The chain is built from TRBV6-1 and TRBJ1-2; 7 nucleotides agree with TRBD1. The germline V gene encodes CDR1 MNHNS and CDR2 SASEGT. This CDR3 region has 13 residues. V lost 6 bases to trimming and J lost 13 bases; unmatched junction nucleotides: 14. This CDR3 is CASRMGQRESPTF. CDR3 DNA sequence: TGTGCCAGCAGGATGGGACAGAGAGAGTCTCCCACCTTC.

The gene calls are TRBV2 and TRBJ1-5, with D possibly being TRBD1 (5 bases). The germline V and J ends were trimmed by 6 bases and 9 bases, with 15 bases remaining between them. This CDR3 has 13 residues. Germline loops: CDR1 SNHLY, CDR2 FYNNEI. This CDR3 is CASRSIRAPPQHF. The CDR3 region has the DNA TGTGCCAGCAGGTCAATCAGGGCCCCGCCCCAGCATTTT.

The chain carries TRBV6-6 and TRBJ2-5, with TRBD2 matching over 7 bases. The germline CDR1 and CDR2 sequences are MNHNY and SVGAGI (reference sequence). After removal of 8 bases from V and 5 bases from J, the junction contained 11 bases not matched to a gene. This CDR3 contains 14 residues. The CDR3 bases are TGTGCCAGCTGTCGCGGGAGTCCAGGGGAGACCCAGTACTTC. It is translated as CASCRGSPGETQYF.

This chain links TRBV30 with TRBJ2-7; D possibly corresponds to TRBD2 (7 bases). CDR1 GTSNPN and CDR2 SVGIG come from the germline V gene (reference sequence). The V gene lost 2 bases and the J gene lost 2 bases, with 10 bases spanning the gap. CDR3 length: 13 residues. CDR3 sequence: CAWSRGAAYEQYF. In nucleotides, the CDR3 is TGTGCCTGGAGTCGGGGGGCGGCCTACGAGCAGTACTTC.

This CDR3 reads CSVGAGERNEQFF. The DNA for the CDR3 is TGCAGCGTTGGGGCGGGAGAGCGGAATGAGCAGTTCTTC. The chain links TRBV29-1 to TRBJ2-1; 7 positions agree with TRBD2. The CDR3 is 13 amino acids. Trimming at V came to 4 bases and at J to 7 bases, leaving 7 bases not matched to a gene. Germline V gene data show CDR1 as SQVTM and CDR2 as ANQGSEA.

Within the sample, this clone is medium-sized. The rearrangement links TRBV7-9 to TRBJ2-5; 10 bases match TRBD2. The CDR3 sequence is 16 residues long. CDR1 is SEHNR and CDR2 is FQNEAQ in the germline V gene (reference sequence). The V and J ends lost 6 bases and 4 bases, in that order; junction bases with no gene match: 11. CDR3 sequence reads: CASSPDSGRELETQYF. Here the CDR3 DNA reads TGTGCCAGCAGTCCAGACAGCGGGAGGGAACTAGAGACCCAGTACTTC.

V gene TRBV30 combines with J gene TRBJ2-5; 8 bases agree with TRBD1. CDR3 length: 15 amino acids. The germline V gene encodes CDR1 GTSNPN and CDR2 SVGIG (reference sequence). V dropped 3 bases and J dropped 1; count of bases not matched to a gene: 7. DNA of the CDR3: TGTGCCTGGAGCTTGACAGGGGCCCTCCAAGAGACCCAGTACTTC. It is translated as CAWSLTGALQETQYF.

In its sample, this clone was seen once. This rearrangement joins TRBV19 to TRBJ1-5, with D perhaps matching TRBD1 (5 bases). V was shortened by 5 bases and J by 0 bases, with 14 bases between the two germline ends. Germline V gene sequence: CDR1 LNHDA, CDR2 SQIVND (reference sequence). CDR3 size: 16 residues. CDR3 residues: CASSQYRSYSNQPQHF. CDR3 nucleotide sequence: TGTGCCAGTAGTCAGTACAGGTCCTATAGCAATCAGCCCCAGCATTTT.

The chain couples TRBV19 to TRBJ1-2; possible D gene TRBD1, 6 bases. Between the trimmed V and J ends, which lost 4 bases and 3 bases, there was a span of 15 bases. The germline V gene has CDR1 LNHDA and CDR2 SQIVND (reference sequence). The CDR3 totals 15 residues. The CDR3 loop reads CASSTVGGTDYGYTF. Written as DNA, the CDR3 is TGTGCCAGTAGTACCGTTGGGGGCACGGACTATGGCTACACCTTC. The variable domain in full, with the rest retrieved from reference TRBV19 and TRBJ1-2, is DGGITQSPKYLFRKEGQNVTLSCEQNLNHDAMYWYRQDPGQGLRLIYYSQIVNDFQKGDIAEGYSVSREKKESFPLTVTSAQKNPTAFYLCASSTVGGTDYGYTFGSGTRLTVV.

The chain links TRBV5-1 to TRBJ2-3, with no clear D. V was cut by 0 bases and J by 4 bases, with 6 bases left in between. In germline, CDR1 is SGHRS, CDR2 YFSETQ. This CDR3 region has 13 residues. The CDR3 loop reads CASSLGGSDTQYF. CDR3 nucleotide sequence: TGCGCCAGCAGCTTGGGGGGTTCAGATACGCAGTATTTT. Combining the CDR3 with reference TRBV5-1 and TRBJ2-3 gives the whole variable domain KAGVTQTPRYLIKTRGQQVTLSCSPISGHRSVSWYQQTPGQGLQFLFEYFSETQRNKGNFPGRFSGRQFSNSRSEMNVSTLELGDSALYLCASSLGGSDTQYFGPGTRLTVL.

The chain links TRBV2 to TRBJ2-1; the D gene could be TRBD1 or TRBD2 (5 bases each). This CDR3 contains 14 residues. V lost 4 bases to trimming and J lost 5 bases, with 12 bases between them. Germline CDR1 and CDR2: SNHLY and FYNNEI. CDR3 protein: CASSVGGVDNEQFF. In nucleotides, the CDR3 is TGTGCCAGCAGTGTTGGGGGAGTAGACAATGAGCAGTTCTTC.

The rearrangement links TRBV10-3 to TRBJ2-1, with D maybe TRBD2 (7 bases). CDR1 and CDR2 (germline): ENHRY, SYGVKD. This CDR3 region has 16 residues. Deletions cut 4 bases from V and 2 bases from J, with 15 bases between. The DNA for the CDR3 is TGTGCCATCAGTGCGAGAAGCGGGACAACCTACAATGAGCAGTTCTTC. Amino acids: CAISARSGTTYNEQFF.

This chain joins TRBV29-1 and TRBJ1-1; unclear D gene. The CDR3 is 12 residues long. Trimming took 4 bases from V and 7 from J, leaving 13 bases between them. The germline CDR1 and CDR2 sequences are SQVTM and ANQGSEA. The CDR3 sequence is CSVVRNAFEAFF. The CDR3 bases are TGCAGCGTTGTTAGGAACGCGTTTGAAGCTTTCTTT.

The V call is TRBV10-3, the J call TRBJ1-4; D is unclear. V lost 4 bases and J 4 bases, leaving 7 bases between the germline ends. The CDR3 extends over 13 amino acids. CDR1 is ENHRY and CDR2 is SYGVKD in the germline V gene. For the CDR3, the DNA is TGTGCCATCAGTGCGGAAATTAATGAAAAACTGTTTTTT. Translated: CAISAEINEKLFF.

This clone has a handful of counts. The V gene is TRBV6-6, the J gene TRBJ2-5; 12 nucleotides line up with TRBD2. The junction had 3 bases not matched to a gene; V was cut back by 4 bases and J by 0 bases. The CDR3 sequence is 16 residues long. CDR1 MNHNY and CDR2 SVGAGI come from the germline V gene (reference sequence). CDR3 sequence reads: CASSSGTSGYQETQYF. CDR3 sequence (DNA): TGTGCCAGCAGTTCCGGGACTAGCGGGTACCAAGAGACCCAGTACTTC.

Turning to this clone: A read error may produce the germline difference seen at one junction end. V and J are TRBV2 and TRBJ2-4, with 8 bases fitting TRBD1. Germline-derived CDR1 and CDR2 are SNHLY and FYNNEI. The CDR3 extends over 22 amino acids. CDR3 bases: TGTGCCAGCAGAGAAGGTTTGGAACGGACAGGGCAAAAAGGGGTGGCCAAAAACATTCAGTACTTC. This encodes CASREGLERTGQKGVAKNIQYF.

This clone was counted between two and nine times. The rearrangement links TRBV27 to TRBJ1-3; tentatively, D is TRBD1 (6 bases). Germline V gene lookup returns CDR1 MNHEY and CDR2 SMNVEV (reference sequence). The V gene lost 6 bases and the J gene lost 1 base, with 19 bases spanning the gap. The CDR3 covers 17 residues. The CDR3 spells CASRPTAQGRSGNTIYF. The DNA of the CDR3 is TGTGCCAGCAGGCCGACTGCACAGGGTAGGTCTGGAAACACCATATATTTT.

This clone was seen only once. The V call is TRBV6-1, the J call TRBJ2-7; the D gene is possibly TRBD2 (6 bases). Germline V CDR1 and CDR2: MNHNS, SASEGT. The CDR3 consists of 14 residues. The germline V and J ends were trimmed by 7 bases and 4 bases, with 17 bases remaining between them. CDR3 in DNA: TGTGCCAGCACTTTCCGGGACGGAGGGTACGAGCAGTACTTC. It specifies CASTFRDGGYEQYF.

This chain joins TRBV11-3 and TRBJ1-2, with D hard to call. Trimming stripped 6 bases from V and 4 bases from J, with 12 bases between. CDR3 size: 13 residues. CDR1 is SGHNT and CDR2 is YENEEA in the germline V gene. In DNA form, the CDR3 reads TGTGCCAGCAGTATCAGGATAGGCTATGGCTACACCTTC. Protein: CASSIRIGYGYTF.

The chain joins TRBV28 to TRBJ2-7, with 8 nucleotides matching TRBD2. Germline trimming cut 6 bases from V and 0 bases from J; bases unmatched to any gene: 7. The CDR3 runs to 15 residues. The germline gives CDR1 MDHEN, CDR2 SYDVKM. CDR3 nucleotide sequence: TGTGCCAGCAGCTCAGGGGCGGGGGGCTCCTACGAGCAGTACTTC. It encodes CASSSGAGGSYEQYF.

This clone showed up just a few times. The chain carries TRBV7-9 and TRBJ2-3; 15 nucleotides align to TRBD2. CDR3 size: 18 residues. The germline CDR1 and CDR2 sequences are SEHNR and FQNEAQ (reference sequence). Trimming at V came to 3 bases and at J to 5 bases, leaving 9 bases not matched to a gene. This chain's CDR3 is CASSFGLAGGPSRDTQYF. The DNA of the CDR3 is TGTGCCAGCAGCTTTGGACTAGCGGGAGGGCCATCCCGAGATACGCAGTATTTT. Together with reference TRBV7-9 and TRBJ2-3, the CDR3 gives the full variable domain: DTGVSQNPRHKITKRGQNVTFRCDPISEHNRLYWYRQTLGQGPEFLTYFQNEAQLEKSRLLSDRFSAERPKGSFSTLEIQRTEQGDSAMYLCASSFGLAGGPSRDTQYFGPGTRLTVL.

Turning to this clone: One end of the junction varies from germline; a read error may be responsible. This chain joins TRBV29-1 and TRBJ1-4; D unresolved. The CDR3 has 8 amino acids. Germline lookup yields CDR1 SQVTM and CDR2 ANQGSEA. This CDR3 reads CSVGPAIF. CDR3 sequence (DNA): TGCAGCGTAGGCCCAGCGATTTTT.

Only a few counts were recorded for this clone. CDR3 amino acids: CASSLAGAFQYF. In nucleotides, the CDR3 is TGTGCCAGCAGCTTGGCAGGGGCGTTCCAGTATTTT. The V and J genes are TRBV11-2 and TRBJ2-3, with D perhaps TRBD1 (6 bases). Germline V gives CDR1 SGHAT, CDR2 FQNNGV. Trimming removed 3 bases at V and 12 bases at J, with 13 bases between. The CDR3 has 12 residues. Combining the CDR3 with reference TRBV11-2 and TRBJ2-3 gives the whole variable domain EAGVAQSPRYKIIEKRQSVAFWCNPISGHATLYWYQQILGQGPKLLIQFQNNGVVDDSQLPKDRFSAERLKGVDSTLKIQPAKLEDSAVYLCASSLAGAFQYFGPGTRLTVL.

The rearrangement links TRBV28 to TRBJ2-1; 7 bases match TRBD2. This CDR3 is built from 15 residues. Germline V gene sequence: CDR1 MDHEN, CDR2 SYDVKM. With 5 bases clipped from V and 9 bases from J, the junction kept 13 bases outside the gene matches. The CDR3 coding sequence is TGTGCCAGCAGTCCGAGACTAGCCGGAAAGGGTGAGCAGTTCTTC. Translating it yields CASSPRLAGKGEQFF.